The clone carrying this TCR beta chain turned up a few times. The data were obtained in a study of regulatory T cells in long-lasting Graves disease. In building TCR beta libraries, iRepertoire HTBI primers were used together with Arm-PCR of CDR3 regions. TCRdb independently ran MiXCR on the multiplex PCR reads; one entry per CDR3 protein. The sample includes 700,000 or so distinct CDR3 sequences, 25% to 35% of them seen just once. This sample's time point: persistent/refractory GD, antithyroid drugs over 5 years with positive TRAb. The TCR library was prepared using RNA isolated from PBMCs. The receptor comes from a female donor with Graves disease. The sample in question was peripheral blood mononuclear cells (PBMCs), obtained when the disease was refractory, from a patient treated with antithyroid drugs.

Here the CDR3 reads CASSDRSLAKNIQYF. The CDR3 DNA reads as TGTGCCAGCAGTGACAGGTCTCTAGCCAAAAACATTCAGTACTTC. The gene calls are TRBV6-1 and TRBJ2-4, with D unclear. Germline loops: CDR1 MNHNS, CDR2 SASEGT. Trimming shortened V by 3 bases and J by 0 bases, and 9 bases separated the two germline ends. The CDR3 spans 15 residues.